The 27 T cell receptor beta chains presented below share a single source sample, sequenced in a study of blood T cell repertoires in COVID-19. Assay: immunoSEQ multiplex PCR; the TCRdb copy retains only in-frame clones and omits some. The data show tens of thousands of clones, approximately 87% seen once. Sequencing used peripheral blood. The receptors were sampled from a human donor in a cohort sampled during active COVID-19.

V and J are TRBV4-3 and TRBJ1-2; the match to TRBD1 covers 8 bases. The CDR3 runs 16 residues. V trimming: 0 bases; J trimming: 5 bases; junction bases outside the gene matches: 8. Germline CDR1 is LGHNA and CDR2 is YSLEER. For the CDR3, the DNA is TGCGCCAGCAGCCAAGATAGGCAGGGGGCTGTGTATGGCTACACCTTC. The encoded protein is CASSQDRQGAVYGYTF.

This clone was recorded a few times. This sequence joins TRBV7-9 and TRBJ1-1; tentative D call: TRBD1 (6 bases). Germline V gene lookup returns CDR1 SEHNR and CDR2 FQNEAQ (reference sequence). Trimming pared 4 bases from V and 1 base from J, leaving 10 bases between. The CDR3 is made up of 14 amino acids. In DNA form, the CDR3 reads TGTGCCAGCAGCTCAACAGGGAAGAACACTGAAGCTTTCTTT. This translates into CASSSTGKNTEAFF.

This clone has a handful of counts. The chain combines TRBV14 with TRBJ1-6; D gene uncertain. The length of the CDR3 is 14 residues. Germline CDR1 and CDR2: SGHDN and FVKESK. The V gene lost 0 bases and the J gene lost 15 bases, with 15 bases spanning the gap. The CDR3 region is CASSQESSRAFLHF. The CDR3 DNA sequence: TGTGCCAGCAGCCAAGAGAGTAGCAGAGCATTCCTCCACTTT.

This clone is medium-sized. The rearrangement joins TRBV7-2 to TRBJ1-2; no reliable D call. Trimming cost V 1 base and J 1 base, with 4 bases left between them. CDR3 size: 13 residues. Germline loops: CDR1 SGHTA, CDR2 FQGNSA. CDR3 amino acids: CASSLDNNYGYTF. As DNA, the CDR3 is TGTGCCAGCAGCTTAGACAATAACTATGGCTACACCTTC.

J is TRBJ1-1 and V is TRBV7-6, with no clear D. The germline V gene has CDR1 SGHVS and CDR2 FNYEAQ. Trimming took off 1 base at V and 6 bases at J, with 18 bases between the two ends. CDR3 length equals 16 residues. CDR3 sequence (DNA): TGTGCCAGCAGCTTAGTGTCCGGGGAGCAAGGCGCTGAAGCTTTCTTT. It codes for CASSLVSGEQGAEAFF.

This chain joins TRBV19 and TRBJ1-1; perhaps TRBD1 as D (5 bases). CDR1 and CDR2 from the germline V gene are LNHDA and SQIVND (reference sequence). V was pared by 3 bases and J by 1 base, with 15 bases between. The CDR3 covers 16 residues. CDR3 sequence reads: CASSIYARTTNTEAFF. Written as DNA, the CDR3 is TGTGCCAGTAGTATCTACGCCAGGACAACGAACACTGAAGCTTTCTTT.

The genes are TRBV19 and TRBJ2-7; maybe TRBD2 (5 bases). Per germline, CDR1 LNHDA and CDR2 SQIVND (reference sequence). There are 13 residues in the CDR3. V lost 6 bases to trimming and J lost 0 bases, with 9 bases between them. Here the CDR3 reads CASRRESSYEQYF. CDR3 DNA sequence: TGTGCCAGTAGGAGGGAGAGCTCCTACGAGCAGTACTTC.

This clone occurred once. J is TRBJ1-1 and V is TRBV28; D is ambiguous. V lost 1 base, J lost 8 bases, and 8 bases lay in between. The CDR3 totals 12 residues. CDR1 is MDHEN, CDR2 SYDVKM, per germline. This CDR3 reads CASSLSTREAFF. CDR3 nucleotide sequence: TGTGCCAGCAGTTTATCAACGAGGGAAGCTTTCTTT.

This chain connects TRBV6-2 or TRBV6-3 to TRBJ2-7; weak D call: TRBD2 (5 bases). Germline assignment: CDR1 MNHEY and CDR2 SVGEGT. Deletions cut 4 bases from V and 3 bases from J, with 19 bases between. CDR3 length: 16 amino acids. The CDR3 coding sequence is TGTGCCAGCAGTTCCCCCCGTCGGGGTCAAGACTACGAGCAGTACTTC. This codes for CASSSPRRGQDYEQYF.

The chain links TRBV9 to TRBJ1-2; D is possibly TRBD1 (5 bases). The CDR3 contains 15 residues. CDR1 and CDR2 (germline): SGDLS, YYNGEE. The V end lost 0 bases, the J end lost 6 bases, and 15 bases lay between the germline ends. CDR3 nucleotide sequence: TGTGCCAGCAGCGTAGAGTTGGGGAGGGGTGATGGCTACACCTTC. It is translated as CASSVELGRGDGYTF.

This clone was seen a single time. The chain links TRBV19 to TRBJ2-1, with TRBD1 matching over 9 bases. The CDR3 is 17 amino acids. The germline gives CDR1 LNHDA, CDR2 SQIVND (reference sequence). Trimming at V came to 4 bases and at J to 2 bases, leaving 9 bases not matched to a gene. CDR3 DNA: TGTGCCAGTAGTACCCCCCCCGGGACAGGGCCCTACAATGAGCAGTTCTTC. This sequence encodes CASSTPPGTGPYNEQFF.

The rearrangement joins TRBV29-1 to TRBJ1-1; D is unresolved. The germline gives CDR1 SQVTM, CDR2 ANQGSEA. Trimming removed 3 bases from V and 1 base from J, with 9 bases in between. CDR3 size: 13 residues. CDR3 nucleotide sequence: TGCAGCGTTGAGGGCAGGTCGAACACTGAAGCTTTCTTT. Amino acids: CSVEGRSNTEAFF.

The V and J genes are TRBV7-8 and TRBJ2-7; TRBD1 matches 7 bases. The ends lost 5 bases at V and 0 bases at J; junction bases unmatched: 4. Germline loops: CDR1 SGHVS, CDR2 FQNEAQ. CDR3 size: 14 residues. In DNA form, the CDR3 reads TGTGCCAGCAGCACGGACAGGACCTCCTACGAGCAGTACTTC. It translates to CASSTDRTSYEQYF.

The gene calls are TRBV7-2 and TRBJ1-2; possible D gene TRBD1, 5 bases. V was cut by 1 base and J by 4 bases, with 13 bases left in between. Germline V gives CDR1 SGHTA, CDR2 FQGNSA. The CDR3 runs to 15 residues. DNA for the CDR3: TGTGCCAGCAGCTTAGGTTCGGGGGTAGTCTATGGCTACACCTTC. Protein: CASSLGSGVVYGYTF.

The chain has TRBV6-2 or TRBV6-3 and TRBJ2-7; D is unclear. CDR1 is MNHEY, CDR2 SVGEGT, per germline. The germline V and J ends were trimmed by 6 bases and 3 bases, with 12 bases remaining between them. This CDR3 contains 13 residues. As DNA, the CDR3 is TGTGCCAGCAGCAGCCTAGGTGGCTACGAGCAGTACTTC. Its translation: CASSSLGGYEQYF.

The J gene is TRBJ1-6, the V gene TRBV7-2; TRBD1 matches 10 bases. Unmatched junction bases numbered 10, after V lost 5 bases and J lost 12 bases. From germline, CDR1 is SGHTA and CDR2 FQGNSA. The CDR3 loop spans 15 amino acids. The CDR3 loop reads CASSIRTGGRGPLHF. The CDR3 region has the DNA TGTGCCAGCAGCATAAGGACAGGGGGAAGAGGACCCCTCCACTTT.

This chain uses TRBV6-5 with TRBJ1-2; weak D call: TRBD1 (6 bases). V was clipped by 6 bases and J by 8 bases, with 16 bases between them. This CDR3 spans 13 amino acids. CDR1 is MNHEY, CDR2 SVGAGI, per germline. CDR3 in amino acids: CASRGTQGNGYTF. CDR3 nucleotides: TGTGCCAGCAGAGGTACGCAGGGGAACGGCTACACCTTC.

Here the CDR3 DNA reads TGTGCCAGCAGCAAGGAGGGCAGGGCCGGGGGATTCGGCGAGCAGTACTTC. Its protein is CASSKEGRAGGFGEQYF. The chain joins TRBV21-1 to TRBJ2-7; the D call of TRBD2 is as the table states it, not checked on the DNA. TRBV21-1 counts as a pseudogene. This CDR3 has 17 amino acids.

The count of this clone is one. The chain has TRBV5-1 and TRBJ2-3; 8 nucleotides line up with TRBD2. Trimming removed 1 base from V and 2 bases from J; junction bases left unmatched: 18. The CDR3 contains 20 residues. Germline V gene data show CDR1 as SGHRS and CDR2 as YFSETQ. CDR3 bases: TGCGCCAGCAGCTTGACCGCCGGGTCGGCCTACGGGGGGGCCACAGATACGCAGTATTTT. Amino acids: CASSLTAGSAYGGATDTQYF.

The V call is TRBV11-3, the J call TRBJ1-3, with D unclear. In germline, CDR1 is SGHNT, CDR2 YENEEA. The CDR3 has 15 residues. With 5 bases removed from V and 1 base from J, the gap between germline ends came to 12 bases. CDR3 amino acids: CASSPNSRSGNTIYF. CDR3 sequence (DNA): TGTGCCAGCAGCCCAAATAGCCGGTCTGGAAACACCATATATTTT.

This chain joins TRBV19 and TRBJ1-2; D is undetermined. Germline lookup yields CDR1 LNHDA and CDR2 SQIVND (reference sequence). This CDR3 has 12 residues. Trimming left V 4 bases short and J 8 bases short, with 11 bases between. The CDR3, as DNA: TGTGCCAGTAGTACGCGCGTATGGGGCTACACCTTC. It codes for CASSTRVWGYTF.

The chain recombines TRBV28 with TRBJ1-4; 7 nucleotides match TRBD1. V lost 8 bases, J lost 4 bases, and 7 bases stayed unmatched. The CDR3 consists of 14 residues. Germline V gene data show CDR1 as MDHEN and CDR2 as SYDVKM. The DNA of the CDR3 is TGTGCCAGCGGATCGACAGGGCTTAATGAAAAACTGTTTTTT. It yields the protein CASGSTGLNEKLFF.

The chain has TRBV4-3 and TRBJ2-2; no clear D gene. V was pared by 1 base and J by 6 bases, with 3 bases between. The CDR3 is 12 amino acids. Germline loops: CDR1 LGHNA, CDR2 YSLEER. This CDR3 reads CASSQAAGELFF. The CDR3 DNA follows: TGCGCCAGCAGCCAAGCAGCCGGGGAGCTGTTTTTT.

This clone showed up just once. The rearrangement uses TRBV7-3 and TRBJ2-7; 7 nucleotides agree with TRBD1. V was clipped by 4 bases and J by 6 bases; unmatched bases: 6. This CDR3 spans 13 amino acids. Germline V CDR1 and CDR2: SGHTA, FQGTGA. CDR3 nucleotide sequence: TGTGCCAGCAGCTACGGAACAGGGGTCGAGCAGTACTTC. Amino acid sequence: CASSYGTGVEQYF.

The V gene is TRBV2, the J gene TRBJ1-6; D is ambiguous. Deletions cut 5 bases from V and 0 bases from J, with 8 bases between. Looked up from germline, CDR1 is SNHLY and CDR2 is FYNNEI. This CDR3 has 15 residues. CDR3 in amino acids: CASSLQSSYNSPLHF. The CDR3 region has the DNA TGTGCCAGCAGTTTACAGAGCTCCTATAATTCACCCCTCCACTTT.

This clone was counted between two and nine times. The J gene is TRBJ2-2, the V gene TRBV7-8; possibly TRBD2 for D (6 bases). Germline V gene sequence: CDR1 SGHVS, CDR2 FQNEAQ. The CDR3 is made up of 13 amino acids. V shed 6 bases and J shed 4 bases, with 9 bases lying between them. CDR3 nucleotide sequence: TGTGCCAGCAGTAGCGGAGTCACCGGGGAGCTGTTTTTT. This translates into CASSSGVTGELFF.

The chain has TRBV4-3 and TRBJ1-5; D is ambiguous. Germline V lookup: CDR1 LGHNA, CDR2 YSLEER. The V end lost 0 bases, the J end lost 0 bases, and 6 bases lay between the germline ends. The CDR3 is 15 residues long. CDR3 DNA: TGCGCCAGCAGCCAAGAGCGTTATAGCAATCAGCCCCAGCATTTT. This codes for CASSQERYSNQPQHF.